This entry concerns a single T cell receptor beta chain. Its antigen is currently unknown. This entry comes from a study of graft-versus-host responses after intestinal transplantation. Study in general: Recipients were given multivisceral, liver-intestinal, or isolated intestinal transplants. Tacrolimus and steroids were given for around three years to all recipients after anti-thymocyte globulin induction.

Germline assignment: CDR1 SQVTM and CDR2 ANQGSEA. Losses at the gene ends were 4 bases for V and 4 bases for J; bases not matched to a gene: 1. The CDR3 is 14 amino acids. This table comes from immunoSEQ multiplex PCR, and its TCRdb copy is limited to in-frame clones, with some not included. The sample holds about 120,000 clones, around 93% seen once. Study-wide points: Graft-donor T cell macrochimerism coincided with high graft-versus-host to host-versus-graft clonal ratios in allografts. Marrow from the recipient contained GvH clones, some of which had appeared first in ileum or blood.

Sequenced material: unstimulated CD4+ T cells sorted from spleen or lymph node cells, taken before intestinal transplant. The TCR comes from a human donor who received an intestinal transplant. This chain joins TRBV29-1 and TRBJ2-1; 13 bases are shared with TRBD2. The CDR3 coding sequence is TGCAGCGTTGTACTAGCGGGAGGGTACAATGAGCAGTTCTTC. Its translation: CSVVLAGGYNEQFF.